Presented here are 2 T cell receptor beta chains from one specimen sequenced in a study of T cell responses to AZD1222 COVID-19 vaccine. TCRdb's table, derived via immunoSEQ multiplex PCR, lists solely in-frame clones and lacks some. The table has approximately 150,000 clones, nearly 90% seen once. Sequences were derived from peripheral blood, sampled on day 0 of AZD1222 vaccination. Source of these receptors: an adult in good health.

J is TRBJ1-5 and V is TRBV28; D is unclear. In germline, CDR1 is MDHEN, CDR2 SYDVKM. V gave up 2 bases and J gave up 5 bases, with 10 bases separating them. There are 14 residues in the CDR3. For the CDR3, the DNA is TGTGCCAGCAGTTTAAGGCAGGACTATCAGCCCCAGCATTTT. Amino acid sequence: CASSLRQDYQPQHF. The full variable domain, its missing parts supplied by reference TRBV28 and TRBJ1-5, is DVKVTQSSRYLVKRTGEKVFLECVQDMDHENMFWYRQDPGLGLRLIYFSYDVKMKEKGDIPEGYSVSREKKERFSLILESASTNQTSMYLCASSLRQDYQPQHFGDGTRLSIL.

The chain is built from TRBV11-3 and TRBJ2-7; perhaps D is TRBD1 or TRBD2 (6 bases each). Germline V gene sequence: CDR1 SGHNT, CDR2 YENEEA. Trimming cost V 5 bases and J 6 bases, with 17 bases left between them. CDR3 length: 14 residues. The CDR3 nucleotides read TGTGCCAGCAGCACAACACGGGGGACACTCGAGCAGTACTTC. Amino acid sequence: CASSTTRGTLEQYF.